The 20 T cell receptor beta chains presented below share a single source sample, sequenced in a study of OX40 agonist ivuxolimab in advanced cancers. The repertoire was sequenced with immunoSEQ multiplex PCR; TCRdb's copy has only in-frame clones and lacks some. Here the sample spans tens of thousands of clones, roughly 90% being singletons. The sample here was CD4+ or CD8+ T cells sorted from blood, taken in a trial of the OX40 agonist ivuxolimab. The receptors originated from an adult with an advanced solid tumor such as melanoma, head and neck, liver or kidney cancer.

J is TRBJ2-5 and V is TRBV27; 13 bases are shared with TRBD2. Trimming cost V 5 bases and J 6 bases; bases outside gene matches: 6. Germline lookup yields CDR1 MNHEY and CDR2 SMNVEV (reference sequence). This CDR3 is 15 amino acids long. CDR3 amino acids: CASSQWTSGRQTQYF. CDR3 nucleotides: TGTGCCAGCAGTCAATGGACTAGCGGGAGACAGACCCAGTACTTC.

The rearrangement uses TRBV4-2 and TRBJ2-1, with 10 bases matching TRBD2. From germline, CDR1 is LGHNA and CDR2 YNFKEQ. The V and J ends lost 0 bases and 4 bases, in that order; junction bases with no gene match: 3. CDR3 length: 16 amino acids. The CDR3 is CASSQESSGRYNEQFF. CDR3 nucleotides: TGTGCCAGCAGCCAAGAAAGTAGCGGGAGGTACAATGAGCAGTTCTTC.

CDR3 sequence (DNA): TGCGCCAGCAGCCAAGTAGGGACTAGCGGCGGCGAGCAGTACTTC. Amino acid sequence: CASSQVGTSGGEQYF. The chain recombines TRBV4-1 with TRBJ2-7; 11 bases agree with TRBD2. The CDR3 has 15 residues. Germline CDR1 and CDR2: MGHRA and YSYEKL. After removal of 1 base from V and 6 bases from J, the junction contained 5 bases not matched to a gene.

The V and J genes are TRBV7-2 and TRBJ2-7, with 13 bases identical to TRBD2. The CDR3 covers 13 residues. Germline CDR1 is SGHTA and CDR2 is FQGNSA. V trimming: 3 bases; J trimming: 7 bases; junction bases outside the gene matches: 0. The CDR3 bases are TGTGCCAGCAGCTTGGGACTAGCGGGAGAGCAGTACTTC. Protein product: CASSLGLAGEQYF. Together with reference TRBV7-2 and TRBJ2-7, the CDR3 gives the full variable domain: GAGVSQSPSNKVTEKGKDVELRCDPISGHTALYWYRQSLGQGLEFLIYFQGNSAPDKSGLPSDRFSAERTGGSVSTLTIQRTQQEDSAVYLCASSLGLAGEQYFGPGTRLTVT.

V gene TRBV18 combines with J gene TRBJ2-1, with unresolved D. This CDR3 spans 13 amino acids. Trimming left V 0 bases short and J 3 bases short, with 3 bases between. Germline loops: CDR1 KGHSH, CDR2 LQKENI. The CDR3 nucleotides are TGTGCCAGCTCACCACCTAACTACAATGAGCAGTTCTTC. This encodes CASSPPNYNEQFF.

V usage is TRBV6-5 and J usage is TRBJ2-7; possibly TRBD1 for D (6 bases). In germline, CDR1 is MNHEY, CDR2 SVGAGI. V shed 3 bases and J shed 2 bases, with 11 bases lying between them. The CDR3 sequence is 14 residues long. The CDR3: CASSYGTSTYEQYF. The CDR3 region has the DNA TGTGCCAGCAGTTATGGGACATCAACCTACGAGCAGTACTTC.

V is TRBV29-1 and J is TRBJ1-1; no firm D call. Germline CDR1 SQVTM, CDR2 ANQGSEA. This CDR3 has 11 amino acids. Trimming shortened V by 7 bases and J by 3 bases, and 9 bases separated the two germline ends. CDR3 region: CSALRDTEAFF. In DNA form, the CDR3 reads TGCAGCGCTTTAAGGGACACTGAAGCTTTCTTT.

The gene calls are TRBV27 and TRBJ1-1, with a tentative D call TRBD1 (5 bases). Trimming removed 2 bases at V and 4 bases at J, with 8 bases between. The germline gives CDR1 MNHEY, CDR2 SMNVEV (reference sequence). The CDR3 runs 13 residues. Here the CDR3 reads CASSLGHTTEAFF. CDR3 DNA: TGTGCCAGCAGTTTAGGACACACCACTGAAGCTTTCTTT.

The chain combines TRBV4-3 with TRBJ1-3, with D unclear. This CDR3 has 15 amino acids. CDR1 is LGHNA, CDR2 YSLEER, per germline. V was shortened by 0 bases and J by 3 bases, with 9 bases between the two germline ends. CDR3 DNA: TGCGCCAGCAGCCAAGATGGAACAGATGGAAACACCATATATTTT. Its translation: CASSQDGTDGNTIYF.

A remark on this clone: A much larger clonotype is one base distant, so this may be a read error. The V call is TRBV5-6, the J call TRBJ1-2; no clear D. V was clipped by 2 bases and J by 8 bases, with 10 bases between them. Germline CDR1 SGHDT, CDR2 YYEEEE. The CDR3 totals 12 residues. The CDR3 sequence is CASSLGVSGYTF. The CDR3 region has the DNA TGTGCCAGCAGCTTAGGAGTGTCCGGCTACACCTTC. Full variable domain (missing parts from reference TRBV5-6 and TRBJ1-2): DAGVTQSPTHLIKTRGQQVTLRCSPKSGHDTVSWYQQALGQGPQFIFQYYEEEERQRGNFPDRFSGHQFPNYSSELNVNALLLGDSALYLCASSLGVSGYTFGSGTRLTVV.

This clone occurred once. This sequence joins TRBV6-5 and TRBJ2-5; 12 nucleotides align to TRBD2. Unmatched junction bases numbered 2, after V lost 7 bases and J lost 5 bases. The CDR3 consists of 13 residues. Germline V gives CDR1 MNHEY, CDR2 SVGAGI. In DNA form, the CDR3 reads TGTGCCAGCATGACTAGCGGGGGTGAGACCCAGTACTTC. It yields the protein CASMTSGGETQYF.

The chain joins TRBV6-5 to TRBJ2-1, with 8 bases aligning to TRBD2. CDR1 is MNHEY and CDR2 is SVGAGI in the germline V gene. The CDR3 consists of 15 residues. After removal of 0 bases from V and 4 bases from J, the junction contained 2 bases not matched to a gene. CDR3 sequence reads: CASSYSASGYNEQFF. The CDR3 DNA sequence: TGTGCCAGCAGTTACTCAGCTAGCGGGTACAATGAGCAGTTCTTC.

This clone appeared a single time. The CDR3 DNA reads as TGTGCCAGCAGAGTGAACACTGAAGCTTTCTTT. It encodes CASRVNTEAFF. The chain combines TRBV28 with TRBJ1-1; D unresolved. CDR3 length equals 11 residues. V was trimmed by 6 bases and J by 0 bases, leaving 2 bases between them. Germline lookup yields CDR1 MDHEN and CDR2 SYDVKM.

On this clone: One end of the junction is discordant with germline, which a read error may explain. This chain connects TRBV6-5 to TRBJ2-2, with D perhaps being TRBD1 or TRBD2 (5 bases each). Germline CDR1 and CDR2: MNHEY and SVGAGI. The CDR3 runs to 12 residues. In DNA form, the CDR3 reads TGTGCCAGCTGGGGGAACCCCGGGGAGCTGTTTTTT. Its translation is CASWGNPGELFF.

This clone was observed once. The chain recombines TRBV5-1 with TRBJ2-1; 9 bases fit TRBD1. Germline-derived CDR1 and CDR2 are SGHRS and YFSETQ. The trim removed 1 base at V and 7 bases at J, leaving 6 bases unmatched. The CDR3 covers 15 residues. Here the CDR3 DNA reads TGCGCCAGCAGCTTGACAGGGGGCAACGGGAATGAGCAGTTCTTC. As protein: CASSLTGGNGNEQFF.

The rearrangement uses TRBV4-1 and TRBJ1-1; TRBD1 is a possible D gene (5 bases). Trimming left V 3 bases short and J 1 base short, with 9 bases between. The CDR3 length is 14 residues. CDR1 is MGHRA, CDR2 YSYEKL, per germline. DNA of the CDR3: TGCGCCAGCAGCCAGCCTACAGGGAACACTGAAGCTTTCTTT. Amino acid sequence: CASSQPTGNTEAFF.

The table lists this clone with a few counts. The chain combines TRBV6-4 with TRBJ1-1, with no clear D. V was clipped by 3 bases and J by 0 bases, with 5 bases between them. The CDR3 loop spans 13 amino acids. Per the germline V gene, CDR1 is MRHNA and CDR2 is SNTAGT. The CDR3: CASSDKVNTEAFF. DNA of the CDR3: TGTGCCAGCAGTGATAAGGTGAACACTGAAGCTTTCTTT.

CDR3 coding DNA: TGTGCCAGCGGACACGGGTCCGAGCAGTACTTC. It yields the protein CASGHGSEQYF. V usage is TRBV7-2 and J usage is TRBJ2-5; a weak D match, TRBD1 (5 bases). Matching the DNA end better, TRBJ2-7 makes the J call doubtful. The CDR3 is 11 amino acids. The germline gives CDR1 SGHTA, CDR2 FQGNSA.

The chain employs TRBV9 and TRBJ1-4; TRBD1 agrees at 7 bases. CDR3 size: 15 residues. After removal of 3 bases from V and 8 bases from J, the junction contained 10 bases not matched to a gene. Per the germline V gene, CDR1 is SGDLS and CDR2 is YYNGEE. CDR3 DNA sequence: TGTGCCAGCAGCGGGGGGACAGTCTCTAGGGAAAAACTGTTTTTT. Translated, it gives CASSGGTVSREKLFF.

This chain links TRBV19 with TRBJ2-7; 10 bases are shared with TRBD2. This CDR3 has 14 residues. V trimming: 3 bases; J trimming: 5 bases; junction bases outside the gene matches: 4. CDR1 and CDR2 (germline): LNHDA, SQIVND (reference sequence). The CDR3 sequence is CASSILAGDDEQYF. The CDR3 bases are TGTGCCAGTAGTATCCTAGCGGGGGATGACGAGCAGTACTTC.